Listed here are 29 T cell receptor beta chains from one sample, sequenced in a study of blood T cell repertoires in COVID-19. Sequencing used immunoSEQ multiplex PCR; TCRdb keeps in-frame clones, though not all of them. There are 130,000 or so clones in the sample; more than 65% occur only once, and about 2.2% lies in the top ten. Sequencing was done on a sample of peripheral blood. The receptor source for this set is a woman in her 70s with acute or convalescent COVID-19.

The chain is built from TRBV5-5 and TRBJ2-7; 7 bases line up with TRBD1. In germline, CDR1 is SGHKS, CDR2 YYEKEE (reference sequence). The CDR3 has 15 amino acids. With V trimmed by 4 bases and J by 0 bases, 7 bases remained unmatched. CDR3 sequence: CASSLVWDSSYEQYF. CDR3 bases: TGTGCCAGCAGCCTAGTCTGGGACAGCTCCTACGAGCAGTACTTC.

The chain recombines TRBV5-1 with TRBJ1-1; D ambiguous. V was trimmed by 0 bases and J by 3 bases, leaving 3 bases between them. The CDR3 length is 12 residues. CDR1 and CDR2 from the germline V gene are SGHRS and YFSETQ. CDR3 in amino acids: CASSLADTEAFF. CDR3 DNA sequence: TGCGCCAGCAGCTTGGCTGACACTGAAGCTTTCTTT.

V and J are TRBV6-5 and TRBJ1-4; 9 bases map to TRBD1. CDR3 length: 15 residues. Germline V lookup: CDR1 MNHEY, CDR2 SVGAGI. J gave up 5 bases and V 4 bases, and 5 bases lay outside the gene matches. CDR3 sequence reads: CASSSPGQGNEKLFF. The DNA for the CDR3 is TGTGCCAGCAGTTCCCCGGGACAGGGAAATGAAAAACTGTTTTTT.

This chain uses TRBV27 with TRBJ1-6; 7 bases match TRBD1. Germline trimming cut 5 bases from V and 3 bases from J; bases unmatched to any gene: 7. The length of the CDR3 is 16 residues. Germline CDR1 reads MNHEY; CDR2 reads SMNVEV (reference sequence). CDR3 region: CASSGTGTVYNSPLHF. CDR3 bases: TGTGCCAGCAGTGGTACCGGGACAGTCTATAATTCACCCCTCCACTTT.

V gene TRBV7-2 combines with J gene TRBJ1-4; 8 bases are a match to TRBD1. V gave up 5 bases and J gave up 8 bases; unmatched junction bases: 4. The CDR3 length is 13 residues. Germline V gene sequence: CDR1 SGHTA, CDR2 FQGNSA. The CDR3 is CASSLRDREKLFF. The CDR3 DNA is TGTGCCAGCAGCCTTCGGGACAGGGAAAAACTGTTTTTT. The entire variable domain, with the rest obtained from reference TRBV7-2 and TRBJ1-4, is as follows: GAGVSQSPSNKVTEKGKDVELRCDPISGHTALYWYRQSLGQGLEFLIYFQGNSAPDKSGLPSDRFSAERTGGSVSTLTIQRTQQEDSAVYLCASSLRDREKLFFGSGTQLSVL.

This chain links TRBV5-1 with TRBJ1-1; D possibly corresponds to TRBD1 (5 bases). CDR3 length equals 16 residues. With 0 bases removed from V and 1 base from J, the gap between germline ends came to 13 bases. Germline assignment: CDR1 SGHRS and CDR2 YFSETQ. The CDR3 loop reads CASSLGDSGWNTEAFF. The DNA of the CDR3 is TGCGCCAGCAGCTTGGGTGACAGTGGTTGGAACACTGAAGCTTTCTTT. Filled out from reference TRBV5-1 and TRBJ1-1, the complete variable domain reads KAGVTQTPRYLIKTRGQQVTLSCSPISGHRSVSWYQQTPGQGLQFLFEYFSETQRNKGNFPGRFSGRQFSNSRSEMNVSTLELGDSALYLCASSLGDSGWNTEAFFGQGTRLTVV.

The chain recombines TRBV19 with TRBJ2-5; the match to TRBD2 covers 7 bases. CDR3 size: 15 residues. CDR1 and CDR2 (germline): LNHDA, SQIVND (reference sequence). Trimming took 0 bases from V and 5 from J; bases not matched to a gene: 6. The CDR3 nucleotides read TGTGCCAGTAGTATAGATGGCCAGGGAGGGGAGACCCAGTACTTC. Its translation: CASSIDGQGGETQYF.

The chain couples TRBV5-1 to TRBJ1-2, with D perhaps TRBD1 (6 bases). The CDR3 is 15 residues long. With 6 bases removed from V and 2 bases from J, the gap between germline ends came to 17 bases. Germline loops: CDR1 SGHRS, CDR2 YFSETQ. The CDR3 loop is CASTRNAGVNYGYTF. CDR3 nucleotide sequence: TGCGCCAGCACCCGGAATGCAGGGGTAAACTATGGCTACACCTTC.

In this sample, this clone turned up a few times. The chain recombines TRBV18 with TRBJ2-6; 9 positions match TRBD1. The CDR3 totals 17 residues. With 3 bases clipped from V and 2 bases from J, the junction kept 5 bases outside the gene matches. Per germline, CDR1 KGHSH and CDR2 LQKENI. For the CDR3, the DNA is TGTGCCAGCTCACCCTTCCGGGACAGGGCTGGGGCCAACGTCCTGACTTTC. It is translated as CASSPFRDRAGANVLTF.

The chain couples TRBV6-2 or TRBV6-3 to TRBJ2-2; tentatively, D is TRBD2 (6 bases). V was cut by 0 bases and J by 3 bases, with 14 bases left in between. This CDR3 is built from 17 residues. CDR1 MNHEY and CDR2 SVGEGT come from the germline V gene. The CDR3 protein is CASSYSRFRRDTGELFF. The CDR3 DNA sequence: TGTGCCAGCAGTTACTCGAGGTTTAGGAGGGACACCGGGGAGCTGTTTTTT.

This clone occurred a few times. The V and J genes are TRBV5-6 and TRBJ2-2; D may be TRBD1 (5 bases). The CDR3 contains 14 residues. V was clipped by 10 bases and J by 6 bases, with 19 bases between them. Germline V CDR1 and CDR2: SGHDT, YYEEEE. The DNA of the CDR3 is TGTGCCGTGGGCCAGGGCCGCCGTCCCGGGGAGCTGTTTTTT. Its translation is CAVGQGRRPGELFF.

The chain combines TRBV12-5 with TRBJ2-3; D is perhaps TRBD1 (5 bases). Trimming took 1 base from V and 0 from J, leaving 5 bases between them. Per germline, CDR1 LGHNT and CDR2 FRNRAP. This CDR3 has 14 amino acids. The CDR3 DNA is TGTGCTAGTGGTTTGGACAGGAGCACAGATACGCAGTATTTT. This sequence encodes CASGLDRSTDTQYF.

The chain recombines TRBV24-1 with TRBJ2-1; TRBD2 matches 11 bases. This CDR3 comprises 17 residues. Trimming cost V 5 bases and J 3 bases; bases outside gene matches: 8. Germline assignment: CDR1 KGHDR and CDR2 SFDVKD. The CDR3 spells CATSVVGTSGSYNEQFF. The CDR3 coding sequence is TGTGCCACCAGTGTGGTAGGTACTAGCGGGAGCTACAATGAGCAGTTCTTC.

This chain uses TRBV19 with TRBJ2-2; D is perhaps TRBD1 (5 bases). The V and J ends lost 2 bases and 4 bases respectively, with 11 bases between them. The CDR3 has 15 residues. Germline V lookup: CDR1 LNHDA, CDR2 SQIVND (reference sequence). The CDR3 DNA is TGTGCCAGTAGTATATCTCAGGGATCCACCGGGGAGCTGTTTTTT. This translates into CASSISQGSTGELFF.

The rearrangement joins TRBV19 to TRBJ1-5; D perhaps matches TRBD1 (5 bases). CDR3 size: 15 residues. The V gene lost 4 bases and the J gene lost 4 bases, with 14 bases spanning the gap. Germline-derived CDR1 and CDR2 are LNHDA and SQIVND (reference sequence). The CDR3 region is CASSRRQGKNQPQHF. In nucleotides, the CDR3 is TGTGCCAGTAGTAGGCGGCAGGGAAAAAATCAGCCCCAGCATTTT.

CDR3 region: CAWTGDRVSVLTF. CDR3 nucleotides: TGTGCCTGGACTGGGGACAGGGTTTCCGTCCTGACTTTC. J is TRBJ2-6 and V is TRBV30, with 9 bases that match TRBD1. This CDR3 comprises 13 residues. The germline V gene encodes CDR1 GTSNPN and CDR2 SVGIG (reference sequence). Trimming at V came to 4 bases and at J to 12 bases, leaving 7 bases not matched to a gene.

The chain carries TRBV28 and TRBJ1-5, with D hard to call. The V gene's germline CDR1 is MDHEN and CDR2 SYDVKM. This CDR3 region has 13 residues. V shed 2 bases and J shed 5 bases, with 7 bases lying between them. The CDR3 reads CASSLNTDQPQHF. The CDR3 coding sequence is TGTGCCAGCAGTTTAAACACAGATCAGCCCCAGCATTTT.

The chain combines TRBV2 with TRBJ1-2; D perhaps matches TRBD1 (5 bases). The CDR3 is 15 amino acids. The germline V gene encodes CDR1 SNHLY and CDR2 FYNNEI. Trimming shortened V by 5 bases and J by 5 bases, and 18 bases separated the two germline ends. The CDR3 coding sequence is TGTGCCAGCAGTTTAGGCAGGGCGGTTCTTTATGGCTACACCTTC. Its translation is CASSLGRAVLYGYTF.

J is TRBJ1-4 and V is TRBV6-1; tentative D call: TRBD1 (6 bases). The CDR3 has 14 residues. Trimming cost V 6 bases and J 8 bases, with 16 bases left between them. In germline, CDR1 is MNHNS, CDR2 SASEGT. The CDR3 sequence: CASRYYGGGEKLFF. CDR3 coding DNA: TGTGCCAGCAGATACTATGGCGGGGGCGAAAAACTGTTTTTT.

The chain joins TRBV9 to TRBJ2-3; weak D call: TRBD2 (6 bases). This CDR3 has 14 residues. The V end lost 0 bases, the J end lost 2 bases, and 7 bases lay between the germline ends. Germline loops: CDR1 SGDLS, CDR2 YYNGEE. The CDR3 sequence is CASSVGGLTDTQYF. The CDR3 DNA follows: TGTGCCAGCAGCGTAGGGGGACTCACAGATACGCAGTATTTT.

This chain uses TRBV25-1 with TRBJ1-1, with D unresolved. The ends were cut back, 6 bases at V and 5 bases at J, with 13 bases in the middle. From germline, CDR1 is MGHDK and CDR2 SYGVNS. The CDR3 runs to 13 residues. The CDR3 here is CASSQAGGTEAFF. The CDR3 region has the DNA TGTGCCAGCAGCCAGGCAGGTGGAACTGAAGCTTTCTTT.

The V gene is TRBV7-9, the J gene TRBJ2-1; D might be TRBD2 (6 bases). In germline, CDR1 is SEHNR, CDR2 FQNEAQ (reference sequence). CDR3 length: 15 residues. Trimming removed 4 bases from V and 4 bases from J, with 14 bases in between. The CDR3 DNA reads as TGTGCCAGCAGCTCGACTAGTGGAACGTACAATGAGCAGTTCTTC. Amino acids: CASSSTSGTYNEQFF. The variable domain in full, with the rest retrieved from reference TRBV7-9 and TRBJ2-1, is DTGVSQNPRHKITKRGQNVTFRCDPISEHNRLYWYRQTLGQGPEFLTYFQNEAQLEKSRLLSDRFSAERPKGSFSTLEIQRTEQGDSAMYLCASSSTSGTYNEQFFGPGTRLTVL.

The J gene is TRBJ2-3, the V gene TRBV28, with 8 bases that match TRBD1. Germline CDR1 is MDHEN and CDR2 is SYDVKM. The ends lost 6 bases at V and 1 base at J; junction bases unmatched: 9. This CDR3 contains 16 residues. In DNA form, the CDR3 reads TGTGCCAGCAGCCAAACAGGGGGTTGGGGCACAGATACGCAGTATTTT. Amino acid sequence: CASSQTGGWGTDTQYF.

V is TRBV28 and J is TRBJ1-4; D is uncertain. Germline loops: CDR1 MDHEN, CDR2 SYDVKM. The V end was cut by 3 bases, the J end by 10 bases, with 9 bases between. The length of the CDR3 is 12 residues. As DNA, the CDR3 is TGTGCCAGCAGTTTTATGCGGCGAAAACTGTTTTTT. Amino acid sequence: CASSFMRRKLFF.

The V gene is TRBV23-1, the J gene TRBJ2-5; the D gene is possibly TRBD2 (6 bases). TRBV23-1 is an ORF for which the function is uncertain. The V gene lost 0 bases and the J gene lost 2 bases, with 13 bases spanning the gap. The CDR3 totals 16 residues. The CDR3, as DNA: TGCGCCAGCAGTCAATCATCGGGGGTGAAACAAGAGACCCAGTACTTC. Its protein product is CASSQSSGVKQETQYF.

In DNA form, the CDR3 reads TGCGCCAGCAGCTTGCTCGCGGCCCCCACAGATACGCAGTATTTT. Translating gives CASSLLAAPTDTQYF. This sequence joins TRBV5-1 and TRBJ2-3, with D uncertain. Germline assignment: CDR1 SGHRS and CDR2 YFSETQ. V lost 1 base, J lost 2 bases, and 11 bases lay in between. The CDR3 totals 15 residues.

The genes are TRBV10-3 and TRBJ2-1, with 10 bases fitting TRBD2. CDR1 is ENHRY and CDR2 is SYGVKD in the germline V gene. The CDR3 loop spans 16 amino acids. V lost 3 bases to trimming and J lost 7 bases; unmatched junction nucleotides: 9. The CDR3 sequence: CAISESGRALGNEQFF. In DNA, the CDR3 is TGTGCCATCAGTGAAAGCGGGAGGGCCCTCGGGAATGAGCAGTTCTTC.

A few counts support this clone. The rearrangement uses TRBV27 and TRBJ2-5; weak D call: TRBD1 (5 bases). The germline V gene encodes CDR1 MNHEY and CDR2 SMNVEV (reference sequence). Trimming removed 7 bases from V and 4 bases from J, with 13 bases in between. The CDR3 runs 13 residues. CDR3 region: CASKGFSAETQYF. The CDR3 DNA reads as TGTGCCAGCAAGGGGTTCTCCGCAGAGACCCAGTACTTC.

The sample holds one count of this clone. CDR3 in amino acids: CASSQRGLDSYEQYF. The CDR3 DNA reads as TGTGCCAGCAGCCAGAGAGGACTCGACTCCTACGAGCAGTACTTC. The chain links TRBV2 to TRBJ2-7; a possible D gene is TRBD2 (5 bases). CDR1 and CDR2 from the germline V gene are SNHLY and FYNNEI. Trimming removed 6 bases from V and 0 bases from J, with 15 bases in between. The CDR3 contains 15 residues.